The 29 T cell receptor beta chains listed next were all sequenced from one sample in a study of Ad26.COV2.S vaccination and SARS-CoV-2 variants. Treatment given: around 19 received Ad26.COV2.S at low or high dose, single or two shots; a few received placebo; per-sample allocation not given. Sampling took place 63 days after the first vaccine or placebo injection. The method was immunoSEQ multiplex PCR; TCRdb's version includes in-frame clones alone and lacks a portion of them. This table has 290,000 or so clones, about 87% appearing once. The source was peripheral blood, collected in a trial of Ad26.COV2.S vaccine versus placebo. The receptor set was obtained from a person between 18 and 60 years old who received the Ad26.COV2.S COVID-19 vaccine or a placebo.

J is TRBJ2-3 and V is TRBV5-1, with a tentative D call TRBD2 (6 bases). The CDR3 consists of 16 residues. The germline gives CDR1 SGHRS, CDR2 YFSETQ. The V gene lost 4 bases and the J gene lost 3 bases, with 18 bases spanning the gap. In DNA form, the CDR3 reads TGCGCCAGCAGCCTGCGTAGGGGTGCGGGGACAGATACGCAGTATTTT. The encoded protein is CASSLRRGAGTDTQYF.

V and J are TRBV28 and TRBJ2-7; 7 nucleotides align to TRBD1. V was clipped by 4 bases and J by 6 bases; unmatched bases: 15. The CDR3 totals 16 residues. In germline, CDR1 is MDHEN, CDR2 SYDVKM. Written as DNA, the CDR3 is TGTGCCAGCAGTTCCCCGGCCGAGAAAGGGGACAGCGAGCAGTACTTC. It codes for CASSSPAEKGDSEQYF.

The chain joins TRBV19 to TRBJ1-2, with D maybe TRBD1 (5 bases). Per germline, CDR1 LNHDA and CDR2 SQIVND (reference sequence). The CDR3 is made up of 16 amino acids. With 6 bases removed from V and 4 bases from J, the gap between germline ends came to 21 bases. CDR3 amino acids: CASRPLHRGSGYGYTF. The CDR3 DNA follows: TGTGCCAGTAGGCCCCTTCATAGGGGATCTGGCTATGGCTACACCTTC.

This chain connects TRBV5-6 to TRBJ2-7; TRBD1 matches 8 bases. This CDR3 is built from 13 residues. Germline loops: CDR1 SGHDT, CDR2 YYEEEE. The V segment lost 4 bases and the J segment 2 bases; nucleotides outside the gene matches: 2. The CDR3 coding sequence is TGTGCCAGCAGCCTGGACAGGGCCTACGAGCAGTACTTC. As protein: CASSLDRAYEQYF.

This clone was detected only a few times. The CDR3 bases are TGTGCCAGCAGCTTGTCAGGGTACAGCGGGGAGCTGTTTTTT. Translation gives CASSLSGYSGELFF. J is TRBJ2-2 and V is TRBV5-6; TRBD1 might be the D (5 bases). The CDR3 runs 14 residues. The germline V and J ends were trimmed by 1 base and 7 bases, with 11 bases remaining between them. Germline CDR1 is SGHDT and CDR2 is YYEEEE.

CDR3: CASSPGEGDQETQYF. CDR3 in DNA: TGTGCCAGCAGCCCAGGGGAGGGGGACCAAGAGACCCAGTACTTC. The chain joins TRBV3-1 (or the pseudogene TRBV3-2) to TRBJ2-5; TRBD2 might be the D (7 bases). CDR3 size: 15 residues. CDR1 LGHDT and CDR2 YNNKEL come from the germline V gene (reference sequence). Trimming removed 4 bases at V and 0 bases at J, with 12 bases between.

This clone was picked up a small number of times. The chain carries TRBV4-3 and TRBJ1-1; D is ambiguous. CDR1 and CDR2 (germline): LGHNA, YSLEER. CDR3 size: 15 residues. Trimming removed 0 bases at V and 8 bases at J, with 16 bases between. Here the CDR3 DNA reads TGCGCCAGCAGCCAAGATGTCAGTTTTTGGTCGGAAGCTTTCTTT. Its protein product is CASSQDVSFWSEAFF.

The chain has TRBV5-6 and TRBJ1-1; TRBD1 matches 10 bases. V was pared by 3 bases and J by 5 bases, with 16 bases of the junction left unmatched. Germline loops: CDR1 SGHDT, CDR2 YYEEEE. This CDR3 has 18 residues. The CDR3 sequence: CASSWGQGLPDRNTEAFF. The CDR3 region has the DNA TGTGCCAGCAGCTGGGGACAGGGGCTCCCGGATCGGAATACTGAAGCTTTCTTT.

The chain combines TRBV18 with TRBJ1-5; no clear D. This CDR3 has 14 amino acids. CDR1 and CDR2 (germline): KGHSH, LQKENI. V shed 6 bases and J shed 8 bases, with 17 bases lying between them. The CDR3 DNA reads as TGTGCCAGCTCCGTGCGGGAGGGAACTGAGCCCCAGCATTTT. Protein sequence: CASSVREGTEPQHF.

V usage is TRBV5-1 and J usage is TRBJ1-3; possibly TRBD1 for D (5 bases). CDR3 length: 16 amino acids. Germline CDR1 and CDR2: SGHRS and YFSETQ. V was pared by 0 bases and J by 4 bases, with 14 bases between. The CDR3 protein is CASSLGLGVGGNTIYF. DNA for the CDR3: TGCGCCAGCAGCTTGGGTTTAGGGGTAGGAGGAAACACCATATATTTT. The full variable domain, completed using reference TRBV5-1 and TRBJ1-3, is KAGVTQTPRYLIKTRGQQVTLSCSPISGHRSVSWYQQTPGQGLQFLFEYFSETQRNKGNFPGRFSGRQFSNSRSEMNVSTLELGDSALYLCASSLGLGVGGNTIYFGEGSWLTVV.

CDR3 nucleotides: TGTGCCAGTACCATCCGGGACAGGAAAACCGGGGAGCTGTTTTTT. It encodes CASTIRDRKTGELFF. The rearrangement links TRBV19 to TRBJ2-2; 8 nucleotides agree with TRBD1. The CDR3 covers 15 residues. Trimming cost V 7 bases and J 5 bases; bases outside gene matches: 9. In germline, CDR1 is LNHDA, CDR2 SQIVND (reference sequence). Looking up the rest from reference TRBV19 and TRBJ2-2 gives the full variable domain: DGGITQSPKYLFRKEGQNVTLSCEQNLNHDAMYWYRQDPGQGLRLIYYSQIVNDFQKGDIAEGYSVSREKKESFPLTVTSAQKNPTAFYLCASTIRDRKTGELFFGEGSRLTVL.

CDR3 DNA sequence: TGTGCCAGCAGTGAATTTCTGACAGGGGGCTCCTACGAGCAGTACTTC. This encodes CASSEFLTGGSYEQYF. V gene TRBV2 combines with J gene TRBJ2-7; 9 nucleotides line up with TRBD1. V trimming: 2 bases; J trimming: 0 bases; junction bases outside the gene matches: 5. There are 16 residues in the CDR3. Per germline, CDR1 SNHLY and CDR2 FYNNEI.

This chain links TRBV18 with TRBJ2-5; 14 bases match TRBD2. The germline gives CDR1 KGHSH, CDR2 LQKENI. The CDR3 is made up of 17 amino acids. The V and J ends lost 6 bases and 3 bases, in that order; junction bases with no gene match: 9. CDR3 in amino acids: CASSPRQTSGGEETQYF. CDR3 DNA: TGTGCCAGCTCCCCAAGACAGACTAGCGGGGGGGAAGAGACCCAGTACTTC.

The chain couples TRBV7-2 to TRBJ1-6, with D possibly matching TRBD1 (5 bases). Trimming stripped 5 bases from V and 11 bases from J, with 22 bases between. The CDR3 is made up of 16 amino acids. CDR1 is SGHTA and CDR2 is FQGNSA in the germline V gene. CDR3 DNA: TGTGCCAGCAGCCCTGGGGGGACTCCTCGGGGGACACCCCTCCACTTT. Translation: CASSPGGTPRGTPLHF.

In the case of this clone: The junction shows a germline mismatch at one end, possibly a read error. V gene TRBV11-2 combines with J gene TRBJ2-3; a possible D gene is TRBD2 (5 bases). In germline, CDR1 is SGHAT, CDR2 FQNNGV. CDR3 length: 11 residues. CDR3 coding DNA: TGTGCCAGCAGCTTAGAGTCAACTAGTGTTTTT. Its protein is CASSLESTSVF.

This chain uses TRBV10-3 with TRBJ2-7; TRBD1 aligns across 9 bases. Germline V gene sequence: CDR1 ENHRY, CDR2 SYGVKD. The CDR3 contains 14 residues. With V trimmed by 4 bases and J by 6 bases, 7 bases remained unmatched. The CDR3 DNA reads as TGTGCCATCAGTGGGGGACAGGGAGAACTCGAGCAGTACTTC. Its translation is CAISGGQGELEQYF.

The rearrangement uses TRBV9 and TRBJ2-3; the D gene could be TRBD1 or TRBD2 (5 bases each). This CDR3 has 16 residues. Trimming removed 3 bases from V and 1 base from J, with 15 bases in between. Germline V gives CDR1 SGDLS, CDR2 YYNGEE. CDR3 DNA: TGTGCCAGCAGCGCCATCACTAGAGGGGGCACAGATACGCAGTATTTT. Its protein product is CASSAITRGGTDTQYF.

This clone appeared once. The chain is built from TRBV12-5 and TRBJ1-2; TRBD1 matches 9 bases. Unmatched junction bases numbered 16, after V lost 4 bases and J lost 4 bases. The V gene's germline CDR1 is LGHNT and CDR2 FRNRAP. This CDR3 spans 18 amino acids. The DNA of the CDR3 is TGTGCTAGTGGTTCTAGACCGGGACAGGGTTTTGACGGCTATGGCTACACCTTC. Protein: CASGSRPGQGFDGYGYTF.

The gene calls are TRBV5-1 and TRBJ1-1, with D unresolved. V shed 4 bases and J shed 1 base, with 11 bases lying between them. Germline-derived CDR1 and CDR2 are SGHRS and YFSETQ. The CDR3 is 14 residues long. The CDR3, as DNA: TGCGCCAGCAGCCCGATAACAGCGAACACTGAAGCTTTCTTT. The encoded protein is CASSPITANTEAFF.

This clone occurred a few times. This chain links TRBV7-9 with TRBJ2-7; D remains unclear. Germline V gene lookup returns CDR1 SEHNR and CDR2 FQNEAQ (reference sequence). V gave up 4 bases and J gave up 7 bases, with 14 bases separating them. This CDR3 is 13 amino acids long. The CDR3: CASSSLSAVEQYF. In DNA, the CDR3 is TGTGCCAGCAGCTCACTGTCGGCAGTTGAGCAGTACTTC.

The chain carries TRBV13 and TRBJ1-1; D possibly corresponds to TRBD1 (5 bases). The CDR3 has 12 amino acids. V dropped 6 bases and J dropped 4 bases, with 9 bases sitting between them. CDR1 is PRHDT and CDR2 is FYEKMQ in the germline V gene (reference sequence). CDR3 in DNA: TGTGCCAGCAGTCCCACAGGCACTGAAGCTTTCTTT. This encodes CASSPTGTEAFF.

This rearrangement joins TRBV19 to TRBJ1-2; maybe TRBD1 (6 bases). V was shortened by 2 bases and J by 6 bases, with 16 bases between the two germline ends. CDR1 is LNHDA and CDR2 is SQIVND in the germline V gene (reference sequence). This CDR3 region has 15 residues. In DNA, the CDR3 is TGTGCCAGTAGTATATTAGGTGACCAGGGGAATGGCTACACCTTC. Its protein product is CASSILGDQGNGYTF. Together with reference TRBV19 and TRBJ1-2, the CDR3 gives the full variable domain: DGGITQSPKYLFRKEGQNVTLSCEQNLNHDAMYWYRQDPGQGLRLIYYSQIVNDFQKGDIAEGYSVSREKKESFPLTVTSAQKNPTAFYLCASSILGDQGNGYTFGSGTRLTVV.

This clone has just one count. This chain links TRBV3-1 (or the pseudogene TRBV3-2) with TRBJ2-7; D is uncertain. The V end was cut by 2 bases, the J end by 2 bases, with 7 bases between. The CDR3 is 13 amino acids. Germline-derived CDR1 and CDR2 are LGHDT and YNNKEL (reference sequence). The CDR3 nucleotides are TGTGCCAGCAGCCAACTCGGAACCTACGAGCAGTACTTC. Translated: CASSQLGTYEQYF.

This chain connects TRBV5-1 to TRBJ2-2; the D gene is possibly TRBD1 (5 bases). The CDR3 spans 13 residues. V lost 5 bases to trimming and J lost 1 base, with 6 bases between them. CDR1 is SGHRS and CDR2 is YFSETQ in the germline V gene. The CDR3, as DNA: TGCGCCAGCAGGGGGCTGAACACCGGGGAGCTGTTTTTT. It codes for CASRGLNTGELFF.

The V gene is TRBV9, the J gene TRBJ1-1, with unresolved D. This CDR3 contains 14 residues. In germline, CDR1 is SGDLS, CDR2 YYNGEE. With 2 bases removed from V and 1 base from J, the gap between germline ends came to 9 bases. The CDR3 spells CASSVMGANTEAFF. The CDR3 nucleotides read TGTGCCAGCAGCGTCATGGGAGCGAACACTGAAGCTTTCTTT.

J is TRBJ2-7 and V is TRBV4-1, with 10 bases aligning to TRBD2. CDR1 MGHRA and CDR2 YSYEKL come from the germline V gene. The CDR3 loop spans 17 amino acids. J was trimmed by 2 bases and V by 3 bases; bases with no gene match: 10. The CDR3 here is CASSHSGHLAGAYEQYF. CDR3 nucleotide sequence: TGCGCCAGCAGCCATTCAGGGCATCTAGCGGGAGCCTACGAGCAGTACTTC.

This sequence joins TRBV12-3 or TRBV12-4 and TRBJ1-1, with 10 nucleotides matching TRBD1. The V and J ends lost 8 bases and 5 bases, in that order; junction bases with no gene match: 5. The CDR3 runs to 13 residues. DNA for the CDR3: TGTGCCAGCGCGGGACAGGGGTGGACTGAAGCTTTCTTT. As protein: CASAGQGWTEAFF.

V is TRBV10-3 and J is TRBJ2-2; tentatively, D is TRBD1 (6 bases). With 6 bases removed from V and 8 bases from J, the gap between germline ends came to 13 bases. Germline assignment: CDR1 ENHRY and CDR2 SYGVKD. CDR3 length: 13 amino acids. In DNA, the CDR3 is TGTGCCATCAGGATGAACAGGGATGGGGAGCTGTTTTTT. Residues: CAIRMNRDGELFF.

V usage is TRBV30 and J usage is TRBJ1-2, with D hard to call. Trimming stripped 2 bases from V and 2 bases from J, with 9 bases between. Germline V CDR1 and CDR2: GTSNPN, SVGIG (reference sequence). This CDR3 has 13 residues. The CDR3 nucleotides are TGTGCCTGGAGTAGAACAGTAAACTATGGCTACACCTTC. Its translation: CAWSRTVNYGYTF.